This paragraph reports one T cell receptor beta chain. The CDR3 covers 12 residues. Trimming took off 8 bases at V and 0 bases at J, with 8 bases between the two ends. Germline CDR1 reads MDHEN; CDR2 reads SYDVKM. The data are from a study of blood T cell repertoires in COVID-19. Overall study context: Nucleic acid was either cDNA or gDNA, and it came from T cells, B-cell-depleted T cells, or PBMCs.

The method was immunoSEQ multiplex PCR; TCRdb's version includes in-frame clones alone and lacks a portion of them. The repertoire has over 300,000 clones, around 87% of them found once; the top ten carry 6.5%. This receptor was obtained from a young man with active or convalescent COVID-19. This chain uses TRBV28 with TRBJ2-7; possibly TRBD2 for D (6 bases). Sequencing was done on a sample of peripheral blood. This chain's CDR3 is CASRRASYEQYF. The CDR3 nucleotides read TGTGCCAGCCGGAGGGCCTCCTACGAGCAGTACTTC.